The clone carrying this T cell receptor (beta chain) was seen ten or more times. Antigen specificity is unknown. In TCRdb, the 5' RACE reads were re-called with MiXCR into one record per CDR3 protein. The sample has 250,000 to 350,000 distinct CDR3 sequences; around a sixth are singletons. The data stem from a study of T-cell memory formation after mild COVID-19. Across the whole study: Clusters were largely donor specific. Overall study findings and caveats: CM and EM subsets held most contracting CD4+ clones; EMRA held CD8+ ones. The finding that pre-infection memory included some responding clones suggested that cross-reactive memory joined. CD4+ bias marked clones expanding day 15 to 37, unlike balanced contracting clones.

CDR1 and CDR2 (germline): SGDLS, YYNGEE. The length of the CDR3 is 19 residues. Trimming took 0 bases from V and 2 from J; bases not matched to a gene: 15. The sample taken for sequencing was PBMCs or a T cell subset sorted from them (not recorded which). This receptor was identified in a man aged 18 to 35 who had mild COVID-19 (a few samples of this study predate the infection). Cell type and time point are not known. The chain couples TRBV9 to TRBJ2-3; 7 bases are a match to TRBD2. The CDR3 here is CASSVEGKTSLFITDTQYF. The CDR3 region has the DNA TGTGCCAGCAGCGTAGAGGGAAAGACTAGCCTGTTTATCACAGATACGCAGTATTTT.